This T cell receptor (beta chain) comes out of a study of blood T cells in healthy people across ages. The V end lost 0 bases, the J end lost 5 bases, and 12 bases lay between the germline ends. Germline loops: CDR1 MNHEY, CDR2 SVGEGT. The length of the CDR3 is 15 residues. Each sample yielded at least 6 micrograms of PBMC total RNA. Then a second PCR, running about 7 to 11 cycles, was carried out with a sample-barcoded 5' primer and a J-beta primer mix. Tags on each cDNA molecule came from a template-switch adaptor with 12 random nucleotides. TCRdb reprocessed the 5' RACE reads via MiXCR and lists one record per CDR3 protein. The top ten clones hold 10% to 15% of a sample with 800,000 to 950,000 distinct CDR3 sequences, approximately 35% of them seen once. Overall study findings and caveats: Naive T cell percentage and TCR beta diversity correlated strongly. PBMCs went unsorted, and a conclusive naive versus antigen-experienced comparison was therefore prevented.

For this clonotype: The antigen is undetermined.

This receptor was identified in a man aged 18 to 35 in good health. The V and J genes are TRBV6-2 or TRBV6-3 and TRBJ2-3; a weak D match, TRBD1 (5 bases). Sequenced material: blood. The CDR3 region is CASSYSEQAGDTQYF. The DNA of the CDR3 is TGTGCCAGCAGTTACTCGGAACAGGCCGGAGATACGCAGTATTTT.